A single sample is the source of the 27 T cell receptor beta chains below, sequenced in a study of blood T cell repertoires in COVID-19. Profiling relied on immunoSEQ multiplex PCR, and the TCRdb table lists in-frame clones only, not all of them. This table holds roughly 200,000 clones, more than 70% found once. The sample was peripheral blood. These receptors came from a woman aged 80 or over with active or convalescent COVID-19.

This clone was seen once. The V gene is TRBV18, the J gene TRBJ2-3, with a tentative D call TRBD1 (6 bases). Trimming pared 5 bases from V and 6 bases from J, leaving 24 bases between. The CDR3 covers 17 residues. The germline V gene encodes CDR1 KGHSH and CDR2 LQKENI. The CDR3 DNA reads as TGTGCCAGCTCAGCGTCACAGGACAGTTCGGTTGGGGATACGCAGTATTTT. Encoded protein: CASSASQDSSVGDTQYF.

The chain employs TRBV18 and TRBJ2-1; 9 bases fit TRBD1. Trimming took 5 bases from V and 2 from J; bases not matched to a gene: 4. Germline CDR1 is KGHSH and CDR2 is LQKENI. This CDR3 is built from 15 residues. The CDR3 bases are TGTGCCAGCTCAGAGGGACAGGGAGCCTACAATGAGCAGTTCTTC. This codes for CASSEGQGAYNEQFF. Based on the CDR3 plus reference TRBV18 and TRBJ2-1, the full variable domain is NAGVMQNPRHLVRRRGQEARLRCSPMKGHSHVYWYRQLPEEGLKFMVYLQKENIIDESGMPKERFSAEFPKEGPSILRIQQVVRGDSAAYFCASSEGQGAYNEQFFGPGTRLTVL.

This chain links TRBV7-8 with TRBJ2-7, with 7 bases matching TRBD1. The junction had 3 bases not matched to a gene; V was cut back by 3 bases and J by 1 base. CDR3 length: 14 amino acids. Germline CDR1 SGHVS, CDR2 FQNEAQ. The CDR3 loop reads CASSFGQESYEQYF. The CDR3 bases are TGTGCCAGCAGCTTTGGACAGGAGTCCTACGAGCAGTACTTC.

V and J are TRBV9 and TRBJ2-7, with D perhaps TRBD1 (7 bases). Germline CDR1 is SGDLS and CDR2 is YYNGEE. There are 15 residues in the CDR3. The ends were cut back, 0 bases at V and 4 bases at J, with 14 bases in the middle. The DNA for the CDR3 is TGTGCCAGCAGCGTAGCTGGGGCAGGGGGGTACGAGCAGTACTTC. It translates to CASSVAGAGGYEQYF.

The chain links TRBV27 to TRBJ1-6, with TRBD1 as a possible D gene (6 bases). Trimming took off 9 bases at V and 8 bases at J, with 17 bases between the two ends. CDR1 is MNHEY and CDR2 is SMNVEV in the germline V gene (reference sequence). The CDR3 covers 14 residues. As DNA, the CDR3 is TGTGCCAGGGTCCTACAGGGTGAGTATTCACCCCTCCACTTT. Amino acid sequence: CARVLQGEYSPLHF.

The chain has TRBV14 and TRBJ2-2; D is uncertain. Germline V lookup: CDR1 SGHDN, CDR2 FVKESK. V lost 1 base to trimming and J lost 7 bases, with 10 bases between them. This CDR3 is built from 14 residues. CDR3 DNA sequence: TGTGCCAGCAGCCAAGTCTTTCCAGGCGGGGAGCTGTTTTTT. Amino acids: CASSQVFPGGELFF.

J is TRBJ2-5 and V is TRBV9; 8 positions agree with TRBD1. The CDR3 has 15 residues. V gave up 4 bases and J gave up 5 bases; unmatched junction bases: 10. The germline V gene encodes CDR1 SGDLS and CDR2 YYNGEE. CDR3 DNA: TGTGCCAGCAGCACTAGCAGGGGGCTCGGGGAGACCCAGTACTTC. Translated, it gives CASSTSRGLGETQYF.

For the CDR3, the DNA is TGTGCCAGCAGTTTATCGCCGGCGGGCACTGAAGCTTTCTTT. Translating gives CASSLSPAGTEAFF. The J gene is TRBJ1-1, the V gene TRBV27, with D hard to call. The germline V gene has CDR1 MNHEY and CDR2 SMNVEV (reference sequence). This CDR3 has 14 residues. V was pared by 0 bases and J by 4 bases, with 9 bases between.

This clone was seen only a few times. The V gene is TRBV5-1, the J gene TRBJ2-7; 10 bases match TRBD2. The CDR3 has 17 residues. J lost 1 base, V lost 3 bases, and 10 bases had no gene match. Germline V gene lookup returns CDR1 SGHRS and CDR2 YFSETQ. CDR3 DNA: TGCGCCAGCAGCTGGGGAATTGTAGCGGGGGGTTCCTACGAGCAGTACTTC. Translated: CASSWGIVAGGSYEQYF.

This sequence joins TRBV4-3 and TRBJ1-2; D gene ambiguous. The V and J ends lost 0 bases and 10 bases respectively, with 15 bases between them. Germline-derived CDR1 and CDR2 are LGHNA and YSLEER. This CDR3 is built from 14 residues. The CDR3: CASSQDPQDHLYTF. In DNA form, the CDR3 reads TGCGCCAGCAGCCAAGATCCTCAGGATCACCTCTACACCTTC.

This chain joins TRBV3-1 (or the pseudogene TRBV3-2) and TRBJ1-1; no reliable D call. Trimming removed 1 base from V and 1 base from J, with 4 bases in between. CDR1 LGHDT and CDR2 YNNKEL come from the germline V gene (reference sequence). CDR3 length equals 13 residues. The CDR3 sequence is CASSQAQNTEAFF. In nucleotides, the CDR3 is TGTGCCAGCAGCCAAGCACAGAACACTGAAGCTTTCTTT.

V usage is TRBV5-1 and J usage is TRBJ2-5; 8 bases fit TRBD2. Germline loops: CDR1 SGHRS, CDR2 YFSETQ. V gave up 1 base and J gave up 5 bases; unmatched junction bases: 10. This CDR3 contains 16 residues. The CDR3: CASSLPSGGGKETQYF. In nucleotides, the CDR3 is TGCGCCAGCAGCTTGCCCTCCGGCGGGGGGAAGGAGACCCAGTACTTC.

This clone was seen once. The chain uses TRBV28 and TRBJ2-2; tentatively, D is TRBD2 (6 bases). The V end was cut by 4 bases, the J end by 5 bases, with 14 bases between. Germline V gives CDR1 MDHEN, CDR2 SYDVKM. CDR3 size: 15 residues. CDR3 sequence reads: CASSSGAGPTGELFF. CDR3 bases: TGTGCCAGCAGTTCTGGCGCGGGGCCGACCGGGGAGCTGTTTTTT.

This chain links TRBV27 with TRBJ1-6; maybe TRBD1 (5 bases). The ends were cut back, 3 bases at V and 7 bases at J, with 10 bases in the middle. CDR1 and CDR2 (germline): MNHEY, SMNVEV (reference sequence). This CDR3 comprises 14 residues. The CDR3 DNA follows: TGTGCCAGCAGTTTTGGGGCGGGAAATTCACCCCTCCACTTT. Translating it yields CASSFGAGNSPLHF.

The rearrangement uses TRBV4-2 and TRBJ1-3; weak D call: TRBD1 (5 bases). The length of the CDR3 is 17 residues. With 1 base removed from V and 0 bases from J, the gap between germline ends came to 13 bases. Germline V gives CDR1 LGHNA, CDR2 YNFKEQ. The CDR3 spells CASSQGTGVLSGNTIYF. DNA of the CDR3: TGTGCCAGCAGCCAAGGGACGGGGGTTCTCTCTGGAAACACCATATATTTT.

The chain has TRBV18 and TRBJ1-2; 7 bases are shared with TRBD1. The junction had 18 bases not matched to a gene; V was cut back by 3 bases and J by 8 bases. CDR1 and CDR2 from the germline V gene are KGHSH and LQKENI. This CDR3 is 17 amino acids long. CDR3: CASSPTTTTGPGGGYTF. CDR3 DNA sequence: TGTGCCAGCTCACCGACGACAACGACAGGGCCGGGAGGGGGCTACACCTTC.

The chain links TRBV4-2 to TRBJ2-1, with D perhaps matching TRBD1 (6 bases). Germline assignment: CDR1 LGHNA and CDR2 YNFKEQ. The V end lost 0 bases, the J end lost 11 bases, and 11 bases lay between the germline ends. The length of the CDR3 is 13 residues. Written as DNA, the CDR3 is TGTGCCAGCAGCCAAGATCAGGGGAGCAAGCAGTTCTTC. Its protein product is CASSQDQGSKQFF.

The V gene is TRBV19, the J gene TRBJ1-6, with 8 bases lining up with TRBD1. This CDR3 comprises 13 residues. V was clipped by 6 bases and J by 6 bases; unmatched bases: 1. Germline-derived CDR1 and CDR2 are LNHDA and SQIVND (reference sequence). The CDR3 spells CASRDRANSPLHF. DNA of the CDR3: TGTGCCAGTAGGGACAGGGCTAATTCACCCCTCCACTTT. The variable domain in full, with the rest retrieved from reference TRBV19 and TRBJ1-6, is DGGITQSPKYLFRKEGQNVTLSCEQNLNHDAMYWYRQDPGQGLRLIYYSQIVNDFQKGDIAEGYSVSREKKESFPLTVTSAQKNPTAFYLCASRDRANSPLHFGNGTRLTVT.

The chain recombines TRBV5-1 with TRBJ1-1; D unresolved. The germline gives CDR1 SGHRS, CDR2 YFSETQ. V lost 0 bases to trimming and J lost 3 bases, with 6 bases between them. This CDR3 contains 13 residues. The CDR3 sequence is CASSLAPYTEAFF. The DNA for the CDR3 is TGCGCCAGCAGCTTGGCCCCTTACACTGAAGCTTTCTTT.

This chain connects TRBV18 to TRBJ1-2; possibly TRBD1 for D (6 bases). Germline lookup yields CDR1 KGHSH and CDR2 LQKENI. Trimming stripped 3 bases from V and 4 bases from J, with 12 bases between. The CDR3 has 14 residues. The CDR3 reads CASSPPAGAYGYTF. In DNA, the CDR3 is TGTGCCAGCTCACCCCCCGCAGGGGCCTATGGCTACACCTTC.

This chain connects TRBV3-1 (or the pseudogene TRBV3-2) to TRBJ1-1; the D is unclear. From germline, CDR1 is LGHDT and CDR2 YNNKEL (reference sequence). Trimming removed 4 bases at V and 1 base at J, with 10 bases between. This CDR3 is 14 amino acids long. This chain's CDR3 is CASSLEAGNTEAFF. For the CDR3, the DNA is TGTGCCAGCAGCCTCGAAGCAGGGAACACTGAAGCTTTCTTT.

The chain recombines TRBV10-3 with TRBJ2-1, with TRBD2 matching over 7 bases. The germline V gene has CDR1 ENHRY and CDR2 SYGVKD. This CDR3 has 16 amino acids. J was trimmed by 3 bases and V by 7 bases; bases with no gene match: 12. CDR3 in DNA: TGTGCCATCACCCATACCCGGGGGGAGAGCTACAATGAGCAGTTCTTC. Protein: CAITHTRGESYNEQFF.

The CDR3 spells CATSRAGRSQHF. For the CDR3, the DNA is TGTGCCACCAGCAGAGCAGGAAGGTCCCAGCATTTT. V and J are TRBV15 and TRBJ1-5; D call uncertain. The CDR3 has 12 amino acids. The germline CDR1 and CDR2 sequences are LNHNV and YYDKDF (reference sequence). V lost 1 base and J lost 11, with 9 bases in between.

The chain carries TRBV5-1 and TRBJ2-1; D is unclear. Trimming took off 0 bases at V and 2 bases at J, with 12 bases between the two ends. Germline values: CDR1 SGHRS, CDR2 YFSETQ. The CDR3 is 16 amino acids. CDR3 coding DNA: TGCGCCAGCAGCTTGGGAGGATCCGGCCCCTACAATGAGCAGTTCTTC. Amino acid sequence: CASSLGGSGPYNEQFF.

The chain employs TRBV24-1 and TRBJ1-2; TRBD1 aligns across 7 bases. Germline trimming cut 3 bases from V and 6 bases from J; bases unmatched to any gene: 15. This CDR3 spans 17 amino acids. The germline V gene encodes CDR1 KGHDR and CDR2 SFDVKD. The CDR3 DNA reads as TGTGCCACCAGTGATGCGACAGGGTTTGGGTTCTTTAATGGCTACACCTTC. Translated: CATSDATGFGFFNGYTF.

This clone was seen a few times. This chain uses TRBV11-2 with TRBJ2-7; D unresolved. Germline CDR1 and CDR2: SGHAT and FQNNGV. The length of the CDR3 is 13 residues. V was shortened by 2 bases and J by 6 bases, with 11 bases between the two germline ends. The CDR3 loop is CASSLQPLGEQYF. The CDR3 bases are TGTGCCAGCAGCTTACAGCCCCTAGGCGAGCAGTACTTC.

The V gene is TRBV5-1, the J gene TRBJ1-2, with 9 nucleotides matching TRBD1. The CDR3 loop spans 16 amino acids. Germline CDR1 SGHRS, CDR2 YFSETQ. The V and J ends lost 4 bases and 3 bases, in that order; junction bases with no gene match: 10. The CDR3 DNA is TGCGCCAGCAGCCTTGATCCGGGACAGGGTGACTATGGCTACACCTTC. Its protein is CASSLDPGQGDYGYTF.